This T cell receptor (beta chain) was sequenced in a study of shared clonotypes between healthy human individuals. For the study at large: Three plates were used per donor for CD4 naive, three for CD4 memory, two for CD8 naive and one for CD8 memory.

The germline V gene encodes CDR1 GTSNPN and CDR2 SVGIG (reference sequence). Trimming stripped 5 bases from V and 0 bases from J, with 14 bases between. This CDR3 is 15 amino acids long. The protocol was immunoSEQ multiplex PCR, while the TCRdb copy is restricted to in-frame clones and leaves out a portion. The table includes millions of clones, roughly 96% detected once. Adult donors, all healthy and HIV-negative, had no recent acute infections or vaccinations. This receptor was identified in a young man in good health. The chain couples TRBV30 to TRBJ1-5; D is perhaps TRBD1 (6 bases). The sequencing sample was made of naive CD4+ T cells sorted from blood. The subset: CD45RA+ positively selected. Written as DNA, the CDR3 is TGTGCCTGGGCTCCGGGACACTCTAGCAATCAGCCCCAGCATTTT. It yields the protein CAWAPGHSSNQPQHF. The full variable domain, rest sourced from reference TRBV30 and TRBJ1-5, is SQTIHQWPATLVQPVGSPLSLECTVEGTSNPNLYWYRQAAGRGLQLLFYSVGIGQISSEVPQNLSASRPQDRQFILSSKKLLLSDSGFYLCAWAPGHSSNQPQHFGDGTRLSIL.